The present T cell receptor (beta chain) was sequenced within a study of shared clonotypes between healthy human individuals. The study, taken as a whole, reports: Investigators expected sequencing depth to affect clonotype sharing among donors.

Assay: immunoSEQ multiplex PCR; the TCRdb copy retains only in-frame clones and omits some. The sample shows a few hundred thousand clones, approximately 97% of them seen only once. On this clone: The antigen is unknown.

With V trimmed by 7 bases and J by 0 bases, 9 bases remained unmatched. From germline, CDR1 is WSHSY and CDR2 SAAADI. The CDR3 runs to 19 residues. This TCR came from a woman in her 30s in good health. The material sequenced was naive CD4+ T cells sorted from blood. Subset reported: CD45RA+ positively selected. The V gene is TRBV10-2, the J gene TRBJ2-6, with TRBD2 identical over 13 bases. The CDR3 region has the DNA TGCGCCAGCACGCTCGGACTAGCGGGAGACCACTCTGGGGCCAACGTCCTGACTTTC. Residues: CASTLGLAGDHSGANVLTF.